This entry lists 8 T cell receptor beta chains sequenced from one sample in a study of blood T cell repertoires in COVID-19. Sequencing used immunoSEQ multiplex PCR; TCRdb keeps in-frame clones, though not all of them. The sample has about 250,000 clones, roughly four fifths seen once. The sample consisted of peripheral blood. These receptors were obtained from a woman in her 70s with acute or convalescent COVID-19.

The sample holds a few counts of this clone. The J gene is TRBJ1-4, the V gene TRBV2; tentative D call: TRBD1 (5 bases). The CDR3 length is 16 residues. Germline CDR1 is SNHLY and CDR2 is FYNNEI. V was cut by 6 bases and J by 2 bases, with 16 bases left in between. The CDR3 region is CASSMYGGATNEKLFF. DNA of the CDR3: TGTGCCAGCAGCATGTATGGTGGGGCCACTAATGAAAAACTGTTTTTT.

The chain is built from TRBV15 and TRBJ2-1, with 7 positions matching TRBD2. CDR1 and CDR2 (germline): LNHNV, YYDKDF (reference sequence). The CDR3 extends over 15 amino acids. V lost 5 bases, J lost 4 bases, and 8 bases stayed unmatched. The CDR3 DNA reads as TGTGCCACCAGCGTAGGACTAGAAAGTTACAATGAGCAGTTCTTC. Amino acid sequence: CATSVGLESYNEQFF.

This clone was found once. The chain has TRBV6-4 and TRBJ1-1; TRBD1 is a possible D gene (5 bases). The germline CDR1 and CDR2 sequences are MRHNA and SNTAGT. Trimming removed 5 bases from V and 1 base from J, with 8 bases in between. The length of the CDR3 is 13 residues. The CDR3 loop is CASSSQENTEAFF. The CDR3 DNA reads as TGTGCCAGCAGTTCACAGGAGAACACTGAAGCTTTCTTT.

The CDR3: CASSVSSGTGFSPLHF. The DNA for the CDR3 is TGCGCCAGCAGCGTCAGTTCCGGGACAGGGTTTTCACCCCTCCACTTT. The chain has TRBV4-3 and TRBJ1-6; the match to TRBD1 covers 9 bases. V trimming: 5 bases; J trimming: 9 bases; junction bases outside the gene matches: 11. This CDR3 contains 16 residues. Looked up from germline, CDR1 is LGHNA and CDR2 is YSLEER.

This clone was observed a single time. Written as DNA, the CDR3 is TGTGCCAGCAGCTACGACTCGAGCTCCTACAATGAGCAGTTCTTC. It translates to CASSYDSSSYNEQFF. V and J are TRBV2 and TRBJ2-1, with D uncertain. Trimming cost V 6 bases and J 0 bases, with 12 bases left between them. Germline V gene data show CDR1 as SNHLY and CDR2 as FYNNEI. There are 15 residues in the CDR3.

The J gene is TRBJ1-5, the V gene TRBV5-4; no clear D gene. The CDR3 covers 14 residues. V was trimmed by 0 bases and J by 1 base, leaving 5 bases between them. Per the germline V gene, CDR1 is SGHNT and CDR2 is YYREEE (reference sequence). CDR3 protein: CASSLAGSNQPQHF. CDR3 DNA: TGTGCCAGCAGCTTGGCGGGAAGCAATCAGCCCCAGCATTTT. The full variable domain, in which reference TRBV5-4 and TRBJ1-5 provide the parts outside the CDR3, is ETGVTQSPTHLIKTRGQQVTLRCSSQSGHNTVSWYQQALGQGPQFIFQYYREEENGRGNFPPRFSGLQFPNYSSELNVNALELDDSALYLCASSLAGSNQPQHFGDGTRLSIL.

The genes are TRBV4-3 and TRBJ2-5; weak D call: TRBD1 (5 bases). V was pared by 4 bases and J by 5 bases, with 17 bases between. CDR3 length equals 15 residues. Germline values: CDR1 LGHNA, CDR2 YSLEER. CDR3 residues: CASSPAQGTRETQYF. CDR3 sequence (DNA): TGCGCCAGCAGCCCCGCGCAGGGAACGCGGGAGACCCAGTACTTC.

This sequence joins TRBV7-2 and TRBJ1-2; 8 nucleotides match TRBD1. Looked up from germline, CDR1 is SGHTA and CDR2 is FQGNSA. Trimming cost V 1 base and J 4 bases; bases outside gene matches: 5. The CDR3 has 15 amino acids. The CDR3 nucleotides read TGTGCCAGCAGCTTAGAGGCAGGGGGCGGCTATGGCTACACCTTC. Its protein is CASSLEAGGGYGYTF.